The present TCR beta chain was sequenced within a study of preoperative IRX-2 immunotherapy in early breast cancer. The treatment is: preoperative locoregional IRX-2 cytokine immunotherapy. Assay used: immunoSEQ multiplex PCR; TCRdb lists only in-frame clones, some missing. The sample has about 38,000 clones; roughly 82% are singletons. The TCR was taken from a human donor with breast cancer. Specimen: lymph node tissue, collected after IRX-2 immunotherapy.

The CDR3 reads CASSMGRENSPLHF. The CDR3 coding sequence is TGTGCCAGCAGTATGGGCAGGGAGAATTCACCCCTCCACTTT. The V and J genes are TRBV28 and TRBJ1-6, with a possible D match to TRBD1 (5 bases). Trimming cost V 5 bases and J 7 bases, with 12 bases left between them. Germline loops: CDR1 MDHEN, CDR2 SYDVKM. The CDR3 is made up of 14 amino acids.